This TCR beta chain was retrieved from a study of blood T cell repertoires in COVID-19. Study overall: Samples of COVID-19 (acute and convalescent) were obtained from the United States, Italy and Spain.

Original data processing: Reference gene primer amplification yielded estimated nucleated cell counts. The method was immunoSEQ multiplex PCR; TCRdb's version includes in-frame clones alone and lacks a portion of them. The V and J calls and clone size were taken over from that table, and D and trimming were inferred from the DNA. The sample yields about 180,000 clones, 70% to 90% seen once. CDR1 KGHDR and CDR2 SFDVKD come from the germline V gene. J was trimmed by 8 bases and V by 7 bases; bases with no gene match: 11. The CDR3 runs 16 residues. This TCR was sampled from a man aged 50-60 years with active or convalescent COVID-19. Specimen: peripheral blood. V usage is TRBV24-1 and J usage is TRBJ1-6; 9 positions agree with TRBD1. In DNA form, the CDR3 reads TGTGCCACCAGCAGACAGGGGGAGTCGAGGGATTCACCCCTCCACTTT. This codes for CATSRQGESRDSPLHF.